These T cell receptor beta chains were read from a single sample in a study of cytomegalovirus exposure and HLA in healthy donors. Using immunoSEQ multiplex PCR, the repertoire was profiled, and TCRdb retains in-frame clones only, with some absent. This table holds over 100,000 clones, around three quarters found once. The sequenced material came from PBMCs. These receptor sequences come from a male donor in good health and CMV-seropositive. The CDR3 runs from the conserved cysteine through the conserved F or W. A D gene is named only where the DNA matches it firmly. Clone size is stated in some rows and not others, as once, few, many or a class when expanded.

CASSQVWPSYEQYF	TGCGCCAGCAGCCAAGTTTGGCCCTCCTACGAGCAGTACTTC	NA	TRBJ2-7	NA	TRBV4-1
CSVAPLAGDYNEQFF	TGCAGCGTTGCCCCACTAGCGGGCGACTACAATGAGCAGTTCTTC	once	TRBJ2-1	TRBD2	TRBV29-1
CASKPSGSTDTQYF	TGTGCCAGCAAGCCTAGCGGTAGCACAGATACGCAGTATTTT	once	TRBJ2-3	TRBD2	TRBV5-4
CASKLNLAVDEQFF	TGTGCCAGCAAGCTTAACCTAGCCGTGGATGAGCAGTTCTTC	NA	TRBJ2-1	NA	TRBV7-6
CASSLQTSTNEKLFF	TGTGCCAGCAGCTTACAGACATCAACTAATGAAAAACTGTTTTTT	NA	TRBJ1-4	NA	TRBV11-2
CASSLLLAGDTGELFF	TGTGCCAGCAGTTTGTTACTAGCGGGAGACACCGGGGAGCTGTTTTTT	NA	TRBJ2-2	TRBD2	TRBV27
CASSLRDRGNEKLFF	TGTGCCAGCAGCCTCCGGGACAGGGGTAATGAAAAACTGTTTTTT	NA	TRBJ1-4	TRBD1	TRBV7-9
CARSLGRGIHGYTF	TGTGCCAGAAGCTTGGGTAGGGGAATCCATGGCTACACCTTC	few	TRBJ1-2	NA	TRBV5-3
CASSEQLTTGTYEQYF	TGTGCCAGCAGTGAACAACTTACAACAGGGACCTACGAGCAGTACTTC	NA	TRBJ2-7	NA	TRBV25-1
CASSYRTGNTIYF	TGTGCCAGCAGTTACCGGACAGGAAACACCATATATTTT	NA	TRBJ1-3	NA	TRBV6-5
CASSLRGGHETQYF	TGTGCCAGCAGCCTGAGGGGGGGGCATGAGACCCAGTACTTC	once	TRBJ2-5	NA	TRBV5-4
CASSLVSGRRVGNEQFF	TGCGCCAGCAGCTTGGTTTCGGGAAGGAGGGTGGGGAATGAGCAGTTCTTC	NA	TRBJ2-1	NA	TRBV5-1
CASSLNPTGGYEQYF	TGTGCCAGCAGCTTAAATCCCACAGGGGGCTACGAGCAGTACTTC	NA	TRBJ2-7	TRBD1	TRBV7-3
CSVRFTGTGELFF	TGCAGCGTTAGATTTACAGGGACCGGGGAGCTGTTTTTT	NA	TRBJ2-2	NA	TRBV29-1
CASSLLSGGNNQPQHF	TGTGCCAGCAGTTTACTCTCAGGGGGCAACAATCAGCCCCAGCATTTT	few	TRBJ1-5	TRBD1	TRBV28
CAISGTGGNFNYGYTF	TGTGCCATCAGTGGGACAGGGGGCAATTTTAACTATGGCTACACCTTC	NA	TRBJ1-2	TRBD1	TRBV10-3
CASSLVDTVEAFF	TGTGCCAGCAGCTTAGTAGATACAGTTGAAGCTTTCTTT	few	TRBJ1-1	NA	TRBV7-2
CSARLPGTDTQYF	TGCAGCGCCCGACTACCAGGCACAGATACGCAGTATTTT	NA	TRBJ2-3	NA	TRBV29-1
CASSLRLGAQYF	TGTGCCAGCAGTTTAAGACTAGGAGCGCAGTATTTT	NA	TRBJ2-3	NA	TRBV28
CASKLAGDTDTQYF	TGTGCCAGTAAACTAGCGGGGGACACAGATACGCAGTATTTT	few	TRBJ2-3	TRBD2	TRBV19
CASSDDSTTEQYF	TGTGCCAGCAGTGACGACAGTACTACCGAGCAGTACTTC	few	TRBJ2-7	NA	TRBV2
CASSTGQGAGNKNIQYF	TGTGCCAGTAGTACCGGACAGGGGGCAGGTAACAAAAACATTCAGTACTTC	NA	TRBJ2-4	TRBD1	TRBV19
CASSFTSGSFYEQYF	TGCGCCAGCAGTTTTACTAGCGGGAGTTTCTACGAGCAGTACTTC	once	TRBJ2-7	TRBD2	TRBV5-1
CASSYSRGRGTDTQYF	TGTGCCAGCAGTTACTCGCGGGGGCGGGGCACAGATACGCAGTATTTT	NA	TRBJ2-3	NA	TRBV6-6
CASRTMSTDTQYF	TGTGCCAGCAGAACAATGAGCACAGATACGCAGTATTTT	NA	TRBJ2-3	NA	TRBV6-5
CASSRILGGSEQYF	TGTGCCAGCAGCCGTATATTGGGGGGGTCCGAGCAGTACTTC	NA	TRBJ2-7	TRBD2	TRBV5-6
CATSPALAGGYQEQYF	TGTGCCACCAGCCCCGCCCTAGCGGGGGGGTATCAAGAGCAGTACTTC	few	TRBJ2-7	TRBD2	TRBV15
CASSTGGRGVQPQHF	TGTGCCAGCAGTACTGGGGGGAGAGGCGTCCAGCCCCAGCATTTT	NA	TRBJ1-5	NA	TRBV28
CASSLVAGASSPSTQYF	TGTGCCAGCAGCTTAGTTGCGGGGGCTTCCTCGCCGTCTACGCAGTATTTT	NA	TRBJ2-3	NA	TRBV7-7
CAISESSAGGTYGYTF	TGTGCCATCAGTGAGTCGTCGGCAGGGGGAACCTATGGCTACACCTTC	once	TRBJ1-2	TRBD1	TRBV10-3
CASSINRGNQPQHF	TGTGCCAGTAGTATAAACAGAGGCAATCAGCCCCAGCATTTT	few	TRBJ1-5	NA	TRBV19